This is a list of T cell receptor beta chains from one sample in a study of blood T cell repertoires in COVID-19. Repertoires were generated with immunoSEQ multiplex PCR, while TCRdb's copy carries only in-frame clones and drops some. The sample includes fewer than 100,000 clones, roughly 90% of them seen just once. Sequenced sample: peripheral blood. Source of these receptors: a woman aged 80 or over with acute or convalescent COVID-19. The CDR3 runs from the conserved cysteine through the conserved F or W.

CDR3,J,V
CASSSVQGVLRNEQFF,TRBJ2-1,TRBV7-9
CASSLNTNYGYTF,TRBJ1-2,TRBV11-2
CASRTDLLSNEQFF,TRBJ2-1,TRBV2
CASSQGQGGVTNEKLFF,TRBJ1-4,TRBV4-2
CSVEVGQNRYGYTF,TRBJ1-2,TRBV29-1
CASSLSGAHEKLFF,TRBJ1-4,TRBV28
CASSADRGIRTEAFF,TRBJ1-1,TRBV5-1
CATSRGRTGFQPQHF,TRBJ1-5,TRBV15
CASSESGVTGELFF,TRBJ2-2,TRBV5-1
CASSPRTGYEQFF,TRBJ2-1,TRBV5-1
CASSFPDQPQHF,TRBJ1-5,TRBV6-2/TRBV6-3
CASSLSGQGTGNTIYF,TRBJ1-3,TRBV5-1
CASRTTGQETQYF,TRBJ2-5,TRBV6-5
CASSLGGTGWHYGYTF,TRBJ1-2,TRBV5-4
CASSSGTGNRYTF,TRBJ1-2,TRBV19
CASSPSFGDLNYGYTF,TRBJ1-2,TRBV7-2
CASSPGGGPSAEQFF,TRBJ2-1,TRBV7-2
CASSLVTPHTEAFF,TRBJ1-1,TRBV5-6
CASRGSGYTEAFF,TRBJ1-1,TRBV2
CASRTSGGANEQFF,TRBJ2-1,TRBV13
CASTPQGPHQPQHF,TRBJ1-5,TRBV6-2/TRBV6-3
CASSVLGQTNQPQHF,TRBJ1-5,TRBV9
CASSFGGTRRTGELFF,TRBJ2-2,TRBV5-4
CASSKMAGVTDTQYF,TRBJ2-3,TRBV19
CASSFSGQAYEQYF,TRBJ2-7,TRBV2
CASSQIGQGGRDTQYF,TRBJ2-3,TRBV6-6
CASSERQGSTDTQYF,TRBJ2-3,TRBV6-1
CASSRTGAGTEAFF,TRBJ1-1,TRBV4-1
CASSSGQGWFNQPQHF,TRBJ1-5,TRBV6-5
CASSLQGALSYEQYF,TRBJ2-7,TRBV7-8
CASSWAPTTGGVNVLTF,TRBJ2-6,TRBV5-1
CASSLARGTDSTDTQYF,TRBJ2-3,TRBV11-1
CASTPGAGLREKLFF,TRBJ1-4,TRBV7-8
CASGRREYQETQYF,TRBJ2-5,TRBV28
CASRRGPGNTIYF,TRBJ1-3,TRBV19
CASSTGLATDTQYF,TRBJ2-3,TRBV5-5
CASSLSLGALKMNTEAFF,TRBJ1-1,TRBV27
CASSPGGVLGEKLFF,TRBJ1-4,TRBV5-1
CASSRRVGGEMKKLFF,TRBJ1-4,TRBV18
CASSMGDRGYTDTQYF,TRBJ2-3,TRBV5-1
CSARTGTGTSSTNEKLFF,TRBJ1-4,TRBV29-1